These 15 T cell receptor beta chains were all obtained from the same sample, sequenced in a study of blood T cell repertoires in COVID-19. Measured with immunoSEQ multiplex PCR; TCRdb has only the in-frame clones, and not every one. The top ten hold around 12% of the sample, which has 70,000 to 80,000 clones, 70% to 90% seen once. The sequenced sample was peripheral blood. The receptors were gathered from a human donor in a cohort sampled during active COVID-19.

The chain's CDR3 is CASSLGAGRSTDTQYF. The CDR3, as DNA: TGTGCCAGCAGCTTGGGGGCAGGGCGAAGCACAGATACGCAGTATTTT. This chain joins TRBV11-3 and TRBJ2-3; D might be TRBD1 (6 bases). V lost 3 bases, J lost 0 bases, and 13 bases lay in between. CDR1 and CDR2 from the germline V gene are SGHNT and YENEEA. CDR3 length equals 16 residues.

V is TRBV5-4 and J is TRBJ2-2, with 8 bases fitting TRBD1. The length of the CDR3 is 15 residues. Looked up from germline, CDR1 is SGHNT and CDR2 is YYREEE (reference sequence). The V and J ends lost 4 bases and 4 bases, in that order; junction bases with no gene match: 6. CDR3 nucleotides: TGTGCCAGCAGCCCAGGGGGCGCGAGCACCGGGGAGCTGTTTTTT. Protein product: CASSPGGASTGELFF.

J is TRBJ2-5 and V is TRBV6-5; 10 nucleotides agree with TRBD1. The CDR3 is 15 residues long. Germline trimming cut 2 bases from V and 7 bases from J; bases unmatched to any gene: 7. Germline V gene sequence: CDR1 MNHEY, CDR2 SVGAGI. The CDR3 loop reads CASSYQGQGLGTQYF. In DNA form, the CDR3 reads TGTGCCAGCAGTTACCAGGGACAGGGGCTTGGGACCCAGTACTTC.

This clone was recorded once. This chain uses TRBV6-5 with TRBJ1-2; 9 bases match TRBD1. The V gene end was trimmed by 6 bases and the J gene end by 7 bases; junction bases not matched to a gene: 6. There are 13 residues in the CDR3. The germline gives CDR1 MNHEY, CDR2 SVGAGI. This chain's CDR3 is CASRTGTGSGYTF. The CDR3 coding sequence is TGTGCCAGCAGAACCGGGACAGGGAGTGGCTACACCTTC.

This clone was counted only a few times. The V call is TRBV10-2, the J call TRBJ1-5, with D possibly TRBD1 on 6 matching bases. V dropped 4 bases and J dropped 5 bases, with 9 bases sitting between them. The CDR3 loop spans 13 amino acids. Germline V CDR1 and CDR2: WSHSY, SAAADI. The CDR3 nucleotides read TGCGCCAGCAGTGGAGGGGGGGATCAGCCCCAGCATTTT. This translates into CASSGGGDQPQHF.

This chain's CDR3 is CATKAGGATEAFF. The CDR3 DNA sequence: TGTGCCACTAAGGCGGGGGGAGCAACTGAAGCTTTCTTT. The J gene is TRBJ1-1, the V gene TRBV2; possible D gene TRBD1, 5 bases. Trimming shortened V by 10 bases and J by 5 bases, and 17 bases separated the two germline ends. The CDR3 has 13 residues. Germline V gives CDR1 SNHLY, CDR2 FYNNEI.

The CDR3 DNA follows: TGTGCCAGCAGTGAAGTACAAGAGACCCAGTACTTC. Its protein is CASSEVQETQYF. The V and J genes are TRBV6-1 and TRBJ2-5, with D unresolved. V gave up 1 base and J gave up 2 bases, with 2 bases separating them. The CDR3 sequence is 12 residues long. Looked up from germline, CDR1 is MNHNS and CDR2 is SASEGT.

The chain couples TRBV5-1 to TRBJ1-4, with D possibly TRBD1 on 6 matching bases. Trimming shortened V by 3 bases and J by 0 bases, and 9 bases separated the two germline ends. The CDR3 is made up of 15 amino acids. Germline CDR1 reads SGHRS; CDR2 reads YFSETQ. The CDR3 region is CASSSRQATNEKLFF. The DNA of the CDR3 is TGCGCCAGCAGCTCCCGACAGGCAACTAATGAAAAACTGTTTTTT.

V gene TRBV7-6 combines with J gene TRBJ2-5; TRBD2 aligns across 11 bases. The germline V gene has CDR1 SGHVS and CDR2 FNYEAQ. This CDR3 comprises 15 residues. V shed 5 bases, J shed 7 bases, and the junction held 9 bases outside the gene matches. The CDR3 nucleotides are TGTGCCAGCAGCCTCGGGACTAGCGGTTCCGGGACCCAGTACTTC. Protein product: CASSLGTSGSGTQYF.

V and J are TRBV7-9 and TRBJ2-1; 14 bases fit TRBD2. CDR3 size: 16 residues. From germline, CDR1 is SEHNR and CDR2 FQNEAQ (reference sequence). With V trimmed by 5 bases and J by 8 bases, 8 bases remained unmatched. CDR3 DNA sequence: TGTGCCAGCAGCGTGGGGACTAGCGGGGGCGAGGATGAGCAGTTCTTC. Its translation is CASSVGTSGGEDEQFF.

The chain joins TRBV28 to TRBJ1-4, with a possible D match to TRBD1 (5 bases). The CDR3 runs to 14 residues. CDR1 MDHEN and CDR2 SYDVKM come from the germline V gene. The V end was cut by 5 bases, the J end by 8 bases, with 15 bases between. CDR3 loop: CASSPQGLREKLFF. As DNA, the CDR3 is TGTGCCAGCAGTCCCCAGGGTTTAAGAGAAAAACTGTTTTTT.

CDR3 nucleotide sequence: TGTGCCACCACTCCGTGGGATACAGGGTGGTGCAATCAGCCCCAGCATTTT. Translated, it gives CATTPWDTGWCNQPQHF. The V and J genes are TRBV24-1 and TRBJ1-5; D is possibly TRBD1 (6 bases). The CDR3 runs 17 residues. The V gene lost 8 bases and the J gene lost 2 bases, with 21 bases spanning the gap. CDR1 KGHDR and CDR2 SFDVKD come from the germline V gene.

This clone was counted once. J is TRBJ1-4 and V is TRBV30; 9 nucleotides align to TRBD1. The CDR3 extends over 14 amino acids. The V and J ends lost 0 bases and 8 bases, in that order; junction bases with no gene match: 4. Germline CDR1 is GTSNPN and CDR2 is SVGIG (reference sequence). The CDR3, as DNA: TGTGCCTGGAGTGTACAGGGGGCCGGGGAAAAACTGTTTTTT. This codes for CAWSVQGAGEKLFF.

This clone was found a few times. The chain recombines TRBV6-5 with TRBJ2-5; D is unresolved. The CDR3 contains 13 residues. Trimming took off 10 bases at V and 5 bases at J, with 17 bases between the two ends. Germline CDR1 is MNHEY and CDR2 is SVGAGI. The CDR3 reads CATSMLSGETQYF. CDR3 nucleotide sequence: TGTGCCACCAGCATGTTGTCCGGGGAGACCCAGTACTTC.

This chain connects TRBV9 to TRBJ2-6; 7 nucleotides agree with TRBD1. This CDR3 contains 16 residues. Losses at the gene ends were 6 bases for V and 3 bases for J; bases not matched to a gene: 9. CDR1 and CDR2 from the germline V gene are SGDLS and YYNGEE. CDR3 loop: CASTPQGGGGANVLTF. In nucleotides, the CDR3 is TGTGCCAGCACCCCGCAAGGGGGCGGTGGGGCCAACGTCCTGACTTTC.